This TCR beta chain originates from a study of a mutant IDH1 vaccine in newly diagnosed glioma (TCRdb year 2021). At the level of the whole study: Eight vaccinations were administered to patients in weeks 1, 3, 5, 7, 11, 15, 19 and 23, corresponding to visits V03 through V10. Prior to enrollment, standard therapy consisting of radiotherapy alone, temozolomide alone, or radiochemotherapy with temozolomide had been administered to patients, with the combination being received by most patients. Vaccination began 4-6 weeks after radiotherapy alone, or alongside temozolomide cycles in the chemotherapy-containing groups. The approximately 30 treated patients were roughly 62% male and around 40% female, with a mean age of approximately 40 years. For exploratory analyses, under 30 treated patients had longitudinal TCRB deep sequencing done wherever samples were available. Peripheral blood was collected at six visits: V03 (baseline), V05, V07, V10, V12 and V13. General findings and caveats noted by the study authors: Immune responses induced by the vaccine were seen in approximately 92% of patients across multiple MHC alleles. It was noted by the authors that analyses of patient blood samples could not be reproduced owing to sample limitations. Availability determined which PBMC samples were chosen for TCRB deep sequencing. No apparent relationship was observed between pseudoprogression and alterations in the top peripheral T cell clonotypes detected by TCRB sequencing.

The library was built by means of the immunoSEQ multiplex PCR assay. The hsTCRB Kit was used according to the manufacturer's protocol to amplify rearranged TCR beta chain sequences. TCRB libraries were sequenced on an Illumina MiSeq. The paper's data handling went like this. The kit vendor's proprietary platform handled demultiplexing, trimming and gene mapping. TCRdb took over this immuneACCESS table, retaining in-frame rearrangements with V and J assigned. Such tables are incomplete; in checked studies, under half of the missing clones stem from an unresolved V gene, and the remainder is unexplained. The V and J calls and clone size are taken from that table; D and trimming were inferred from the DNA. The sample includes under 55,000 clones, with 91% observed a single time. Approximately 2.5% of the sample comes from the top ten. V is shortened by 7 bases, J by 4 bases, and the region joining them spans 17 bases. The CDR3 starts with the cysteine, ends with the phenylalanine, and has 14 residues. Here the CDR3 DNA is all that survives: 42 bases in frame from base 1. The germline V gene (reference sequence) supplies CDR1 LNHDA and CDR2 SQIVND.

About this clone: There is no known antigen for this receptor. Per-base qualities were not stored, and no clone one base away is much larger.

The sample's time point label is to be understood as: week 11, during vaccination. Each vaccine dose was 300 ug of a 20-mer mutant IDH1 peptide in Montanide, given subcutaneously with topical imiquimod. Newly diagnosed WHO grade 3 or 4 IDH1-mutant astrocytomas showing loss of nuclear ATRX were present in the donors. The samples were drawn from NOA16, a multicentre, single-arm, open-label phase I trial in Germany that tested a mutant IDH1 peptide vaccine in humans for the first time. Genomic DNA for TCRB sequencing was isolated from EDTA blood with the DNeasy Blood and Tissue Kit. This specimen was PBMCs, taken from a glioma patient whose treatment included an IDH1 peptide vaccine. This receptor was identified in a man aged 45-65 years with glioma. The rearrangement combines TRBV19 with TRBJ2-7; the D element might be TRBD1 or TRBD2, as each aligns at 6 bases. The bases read TGTGCCAGTACCCCTCCGGGGGCGCCTTACGAGCAGTACTTC. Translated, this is CASTPPGAPYEQYF.